The 27 T cell receptor beta chains given below trace back to one sample, sequenced in a study of blood T cells in healthy people across ages. For the second PCR, which ran for roughly 7 to 11 cycles, a sample-barcoded 5' primer and a J-beta primer mix were used. TCRdb ran MiXCR on the 5' RACE reads and lists one entry per CDR3 protein. This table has hundreds of thousands of distinct CDR3 sequences, less than 40% appearing once. The source material was blood. The origin of the receptors is a woman over 75 in good health.

This clonotype was recorded many times. J is TRBJ1-5 and V is TRBV7-2; 9 nucleotides align to TRBD1. CDR3 length equals 14 residues. After removal of 5 bases from V and 3 bases from J, the junction contained 2 bases not matched to a gene. Germline CDR1 reads SGHTA; CDR2 reads FQGNSA. CDR3 bases: TGTGCCAGCAGCCGGGACAGGGTCAATCAGCCCCAGCATTTT. This codes for CASSRDRVNQPQHF.

With regard to this clonotype: A much more abundant neighbour one base away suggests this may be a read error. The V and J genes are TRBV6-5 and TRBJ1-1; D is ambiguous. CDR1 MNHEY and CDR2 SVGAGI come from the germline V gene. V lost 2 bases and J 12 bases, leaving 16 bases between the germline ends. CDR3 length equals 13 residues. This CDR3 is CASSYRQLEWPFF. The CDR3 nucleotides read TGTGCCAGCAGTTACAGGCAGTTAGAGTGGCCTTTCTTT.

The V gene is TRBV28, the J gene TRBJ2-7, with a tentative D call TRBD1 (6 bases). CDR3 length: 13 amino acids. V was clipped by 10 bases and J by 2 bases, with 15 bases between them. Germline CDR1 reads MDHEN; CDR2 reads SYDVKM. CDR3 sequence: CATGQPGAYEQYF. The CDR3 region has the DNA TGTGCCACCGGACAGCCTGGGGCCTACGAGCAGTACTTC.

This chain uses TRBV12-3 or TRBV12-4 with TRBJ2-4; perhaps TRBD1 as D (6 bases). The J call may be mistaken, given a closer DNA end match to TRBJ2-7. The CDR3 spans 14 residues. Here the CDR3 reads CASRLQGLDNEQYF. The CDR3 bases are TGTGCCAGCAGGTTACAGGGATTGGACAACGAGCAGTACTTC.

V and J are TRBV20-1 and TRBJ2-1, with D possibly being TRBD2 (5 bases). Trimming took 1 base from V and 2 from J, leaving 12 bases between them. Germline V gene lookup returns CDR1 DFQATT and CDR2 SNEGSKA (reference sequence). The CDR3 has 15 residues. The chain's CDR3 is CSARAFDGAYNEQFF. Written as DNA, the CDR3 is TGCAGTGCTAGAGCCTTTGACGGGGCCTACAATGAGCAGTTCTTC.

This clonotype was recorded at least ten times. The chain joins TRBV5-1 to TRBJ2-5; D uncertain. Trimming stripped 1 base from V and 2 bases from J, with 6 bases between. Germline assignment: CDR1 SGHRS and CDR2 YFSETQ. The CDR3 is 13 residues long. CDR3 coding DNA: TGCGCCAGCAGCTTGAACAGTCAAGAGACCCAGTACTTC. Protein: CASSLNSQETQYF.

The rearrangement joins TRBV7-9 to TRBJ2-4; 10 bases are a match to TRBD2. The tail of the sequence fits TRBJ2-5 better, so the J call may be wrong. The CDR3 extends over 16 amino acids. CDR1 SEHNR and CDR2 FQNEAQ come from the germline V gene (reference sequence). CDR3 residues: CASSLGLAGAEETQYF. CDR3 DNA: TGTGCCAGCAGCTTAGGTCTAGCGGGAGCTGAAGAGACCCAGTACTTC.

This clonotype has just a few counts. The chain carries TRBV18 and TRBJ2-7; D may be TRBD1 or TRBD2 (5 bases each). The germline V and J ends were trimmed by 11 bases and 1 base, with 15 bases remaining between them. CDR3 length: 13 residues. From germline, CDR1 is KGHSH and CDR2 LQKENI. The CDR3 nucleotides read TGTGCCGTCTCACCAGGGACGTCCTACGAGCAGTACTTC. This sequence encodes CAVSPGTSYEQYF. The whole variable domain, remainder taken from reference TRBV18 and TRBJ2-7, is NAGVMQNPRHLVRRRGQEARLRCSPMKGHSHVYWYRQLPEEGLKFMVYLQKENIIDESGMPKERFSAEFPKEGPSILRIQQVVRGDSAAYFCAVSPGTSYEQYFGPGTRLTVT.

V gene TRBV6-5 combines with J gene TRBJ1-6; the D is unclear. Trimming left V 4 bases short and J 4 bases short, with 11 bases between. The germline gives CDR1 MNHEY, CDR2 SVGAGI. CDR3 length equals 15 residues. The CDR3 reads CASSSWTAYNSPLHF. The CDR3 nucleotides read TGTGCCAGCAGTTCCTGGACTGCATATAATTCACCCCTCCACTTT.

DNA for the CDR3: TGCGCCAGCAGCTTAGAAGGTTCGGCTAATGAAAAACTGTTTTTT. This gives the protein CASSLEGSANEKLFF. This chain connects TRBV5-1 to TRBJ1-4; unclear D gene. Trimming left V 2 bases short and J 3 bases short, with 11 bases between. Looked up from germline, CDR1 is SGHRS and CDR2 is YFSETQ. The CDR3 is 15 residues long.

There are many counts of this clonotype. This chain uses TRBV5-6 with TRBJ1-6; a weak D match, TRBD1 (5 bases). CDR3 length: 15 amino acids. Trimming left V 4 bases short and J 7 bases short, with 15 bases between. The V gene's germline CDR1 is SGHDT and CDR2 YYEEEE. The CDR3 nucleotides read TGTGCCAGCAGCCCGCCGGGACGGGGAAATTCACCCCTCCACTTT. Translating it yields CASSPPGRGNSPLHF.

This clonotype has a count of ten or more. The chain carries TRBV6-5 and TRBJ2-1; tentatively, D is TRBD1 or TRBD2 (6 bases each). This CDR3 is built from 12 residues. Per the germline V gene, CDR1 is MNHEY and CDR2 is SVGAGI. V lost 4 bases and J lost 9, with 10 bases in between. This CDR3 is CASSSRGGEQFF. Written as DNA, the CDR3 is TGTGCCAGCAGTTCCAGGGGAGGTGAGCAGTTCTTC.

This clonotype was counted at least ten times. This may arise from a read error, as a much more abundant clone is one base away. The chain employs TRBV7-2 and TRBJ2-7; TRBD1 matches 7 bases. This CDR3 spans 15 amino acids. J lost 3 bases, V lost 3 bases, and 8 bases had no gene match. The V gene's germline CDR1 is SGHTA and CDR2 FQGNSA. Written as DNA, the CDR3 is TGTGCCAGCAGCTTTACGGGACAGACCAGCTACGAGCAGTACTTC. Translated: CASSFTGQTSYEQYF.

Many counts were recorded for this clonotype. The rearrangement uses TRBV24-1 and TRBJ2-1; no clear D gene. In germline, CDR1 is KGHDR, CDR2 SFDVKD. The CDR3 covers 15 residues. Deletions cut 2 bases from V and 3 bases from J, with 10 bases between. CDR3 DNA sequence: TGTGCCACCAGTGATTCGAGAGTGTACTACAATGAGCAGTTCTTC. Protein: CATSDSRVYYNEQFF.

This clonotype was recorded a few times. A clone one base away is much larger, so this may be a read error. This rearrangement joins TRBV10-3 to TRBJ2-5, with TRBD2 identical over 13 bases. J lost 11 bases, V lost 4 bases, and 13 bases had no gene match. There are 16 residues in the CDR3. Germline lookup yields CDR1 ENHRY and CDR2 SYGVKD. The CDR3 DNA reads as TGTGCCATCAGTGGACTAGCGGGGGGTTTAGACAATGAGCAGTACTTC. It is translated as CAISGLAGGLDNEQYF.

This clonotype has only a few counts. A much bigger clone sits one base away, suggesting this may be a read error. The chain has TRBV5-6 and TRBJ2-7; 11 bases match TRBD1. The germline V gene encodes CDR1 SGHDT and CDR2 YYEEEE. This CDR3 has 16 amino acids. Unmatched junction bases numbered 9, after V lost 0 bases and J lost 7 bases. This CDR3 is CASSLVGQGAYNEQYF. CDR3 in DNA: TGTGCCAGCAGCTTGGTCGGACAGGGGGCCTACAATGAGCAGTACTTC.

On this clonotype itself: A clone one base away is much larger, so this may be a read error. V is TRBV6-6 and J is TRBJ1-1; 8 nucleotides match TRBD1. There are 17 residues in the CDR3. Germline-derived CDR1 and CDR2 are MNHNY and SVGAGI (reference sequence). CDR3: CAGSYKGQALFSTEAFF. The CDR3 region has the DNA TGTGCCGGCAGTTACAAGGGACAGGCTTTATTTAGCACTGAAGCTTTCTTT.

This clonotype was detected many times. The rearrangement joins TRBV7-8 to TRBJ2-3; 10 bases map to TRBD2. The CDR3 has 15 amino acids. Losses at the gene ends were 5 bases for V and 4 bases for J; bases not matched to a gene: 6. Germline V lookup: CDR1 SGHVS, CDR2 FQNEAQ. CDR3 in amino acids: CASSPTSGSADTQYF. The CDR3 bases are TGTGCCAGCAGCCCGACTAGCGGGTCGGCAGATACGCAGTATTTT.

This clonotype has ten or more counts. The chain combines TRBV11-2 with TRBJ2-3, with TRBD2 matching 12 bases. Trimming removed 5 bases from V and 4 bases from J; junction bases left unmatched: 4. The germline CDR1 and CDR2 sequences are SGHAT and FQNNGV. The CDR3 is 15 residues long. The CDR3: CASSTRLAGADTQYF. The CDR3 DNA reads as TGTGCCAGCAGCACTCGACTAGCGGGGGCAGATACGCAGTATTTT.

CDR3 amino acids: CASSLRTSGGAGSSTDTQYF. DNA of the CDR3: TGTGCCAGCAGCCTCAGGACTAGCGGGGGGGCTGGTTCCAGCACAGATACGCAGTATTTT. The gene calls are TRBV3-1 and TRBJ2-3, with 15 nucleotides matching TRBD2. Germline V lookup: CDR1 LGHDT, CDR2 YNNKEL (reference sequence). The CDR3 spans 20 residues. V lost 4 bases to trimming and J lost 0 bases; unmatched junction nucleotides: 11.

This clonotype was seen a handful of times. A much larger clone lies a single base off, so this may be a read error. The genes are TRBV7-3 and TRBJ2-5; no definite D call. Germline-derived CDR1 and CDR2 are SGHTA and FQGTGA. The CDR3 runs 13 residues. Trimming removed 0 bases from V and 7 bases from J, with 9 bases in between. This chain's CDR3 is CASSLTTRGTQYF. DNA for the CDR3: TGTGCCAGCAGCTTAACTACCCGCGGGACCCAGTACTTC.

The chain links TRBV30 to TRBJ2-3, with 11 nucleotides matching TRBD2. The germline CDR1 and CDR2 sequences are GTSNPN and SVGIG (reference sequence). The CDR3 sequence is 20 residues long. V gave up 2 bases and J gave up 0 bases; unmatched junction bases: 16. CDR3 DNA: TGTGCCTGGAGTCCTCTTAACCTAGCGGGGGGTCAACCTAGCACAGATACGCAGTATTTT. Amino acid sequence: CAWSPLNLAGGQPSTDTQYF.

About this clonotype itself: A much larger clonotype is one base distant, so this may be a read error. This sequence joins TRBV6-2 or TRBV6-3 and TRBJ2-1; 7 nucleotides match TRBD2. V lost 8 bases to trimming and J lost 10 bases; unmatched junction nucleotides: 17. Germline V gives CDR1 MNHEY, CDR2 SVGEGT. The CDR3 has 15 residues. This CDR3 reads CASLGGTVDSYEQFF. For the CDR3, the DNA is TGTGCCAGCCTCGGGGGGACGGTCGATTCCTACGAGCAGTTCTTC.

This clonotype was counted between two and nine times. This chain connects TRBV7-9 to TRBJ1-2, with 7 positions matching TRBD1. The CDR3 has 13 amino acids. CDR1 and CDR2 (germline): SEHNR, FQNEAQ (reference sequence). J was trimmed by 7 bases and V by 4 bases; bases with no gene match: 6. This chain's CDR3 is CASSYGQERGYTF. CDR3 DNA sequence: TGTGCCAGCAGCTACGGACAGGAGCGTGGCTACACCTTC.

The V and J genes are TRBV7-9 and TRBJ2-7, with D maybe TRBD2 (6 bases). Germline V gene lookup returns CDR1 SEHNR and CDR2 FQNEAQ (reference sequence). This CDR3 contains 14 residues. The V end was cut by 5 bases, the J end by 2 bases, with 13 bases between. CDR3 amino acids: CASSPRDATYEQYF. In DNA, the CDR3 is TGTGCCAGCAGCCCGCGGGACGCTACCTACGAGCAGTACTTC.

The rearrangement joins TRBV20-1 to TRBJ1-3; D gene ambiguous. CDR3 length equals 13 residues. Deletions cut 8 bases from V and 3 bases from J, with 14 bases between. Germline V lookup: CDR1 DFQATT, CDR2 SNEGSKA (reference sequence). CDR3 sequence reads: CSIDGKDGNTIYF. For the CDR3, the DNA is TGCAGTATAGACGGGAAAGATGGAAACACCATATATTTT.

This clonotype was found a few times. A much bigger clone sits one base away, suggesting this may be a read error. The chain combines TRBV9 with TRBJ2-7, with a possible D match to TRBD2 (7 bases). Trimming took 3 bases from V and 2 from J, leaving 15 bases between them. Germline V gene data show CDR1 as SGDLS and CDR2 as YYNGEE. The CDR3 is 15 amino acids. The CDR3 DNA reads TGTGCCAGCAGCGCAGGGGAGGGCAGAGCCTACGAGCAGTACTTC. Its translation: CASSAGEGRAYEQYF.